This entry lists 21 T cell receptor beta chains sequenced from one sample in a study of regulatory T cells in long-lasting Graves disease. Arm-PCR with iRepertoire HTBI primers amplified the CDR3 regions for these TCR beta libraries. TCRdb re-derived calls from the multiplex PCR reads in MiXCR, one entry per CDR3 protein. The sample carries approximately 400,000 distinct CDR3 sequences, roughly 10% recorded once. Time point defined: newly diagnosed GD, antithyroid drugs for less than 3 months. PBMC RNA served as the TCR library source. These data are also associated with another study on T cells in Graves' hyperthyroidism and ophthalmopathy.

This material consisted of peripheral blood mononuclear cells (PBMCs), taken at new diagnosis, from a patient treated with antithyroid drugs. The receptor source for this set is a young woman with Graves disease.

This clonotype was detected ten times or more. This chain joins TRBV18 and TRBJ1-1, with TRBD1 matching over 9 bases. CDR3 length equals 16 residues. Unmatched junction bases numbered 10, after V lost 4 bases and J lost 4 bases. Germline V gene lookup returns CDR1 KGHSH and CDR2 LQKENI. The CDR3 nucleotides are TGTGCCAGCTCACTCACAGGGGGCGAGAGGATCACTGAAGCTTTCTTT. Translation: CASSLTGGERITEAFF.

This clonotype was seen a few times. The V call is TRBV19, the J call TRBJ2-7; TRBD1 agrees at 8 bases. Germline V gene data show CDR1 as LNHDA and CDR2 as SQIVND (reference sequence). The ends lost 5 bases at V and 2 bases at J; junction bases unmatched: 5. This CDR3 region has 14 residues. As DNA, the CDR3 is TGTGCCAGTAGTGGGACAGGTGGCACCTACGAGCAGTACTTC. Translating gives CASSGTGGTYEQYF.

To note about this clonotype: A much larger clone lies a single base off, so this may be a read error. This sequence joins TRBV2 and TRBJ1-6; possible D gene TRBD1, 6 bases. Germline assignment: CDR1 SNHLY and CDR2 FYNNEI. The CDR3 sequence is 14 residues long. DNA for the CDR3: TGTGTCAGCAGGGAACAGGGATCCAATTCACCCCTCCACTTT. Translation: CVSREQGSNSPLHF.

This chain uses TRBV6-2 or TRBV6-3 with TRBJ2-1; TRBD2 agrees at 9 bases. The germline V gene has CDR1 MNHEY and CDR2 SVGEGT. Trimming removed 5 bases from V and 6 bases from J; junction bases left unmatched: 8. The CDR3 consists of 15 residues. CDR3 sequence: CASSEEAGGPNEQFF. In DNA form, the CDR3 reads TGTGCCAGCAGTGAAGAGGCGGGGGGGCCCAATGAGCAGTTCTTC.

This clonotype was counted ten times or more. The rearrangement uses TRBV6-1 and TRBJ2-2, with TRBD2 matching over 10 bases. There are 15 residues in the CDR3. The V and J ends lost 4 bases and 1 base, in that order; junction bases with no gene match: 0. The germline V gene has CDR1 MNHNS and CDR2 SASEGT. The chain's CDR3 is CASSGTSGNTGELFF. In DNA, the CDR3 is TGTGCCAGCAGTGGGACTAGCGGGAACACCGGGGAGCTGTTTTTT.

This clonotype showed up many times. The chain joins TRBV25-1 to TRBJ2-3, with 9 bases identical to TRBD1. This CDR3 has 16 residues. CDR1 and CDR2 (germline): MGHDK, SYGVNS. With 3 bases clipped from V and 4 bases from J, the junction kept 8 bases outside the gene matches. The CDR3: CASSDDRTGVSDTQYF. The CDR3 DNA reads as TGTGCCAGCAGTGATGATCGGACAGGGGTGTCAGATACGCAGTATTTT.

This clonotype turned up a few times. This chain links TRBV7-9 with TRBJ2-5; D is ambiguous. V was clipped by 2 bases and J by 4 bases, with 8 bases between them. From germline, CDR1 is SEHNR and CDR2 FQNEAQ (reference sequence). This CDR3 is built from 13 residues. The CDR3 nucleotides are TGTGCCAGCAGCTTAAAGGGCGGAGAGACCCAGTACTTC. Protein sequence: CASSLKGGETQYF.

In its sample, this clonotype was seen once. The missing conserved phenylalanine or tryptophan at the end of this CDR3 makes a read error likely. The chain joins TRBV29-1 to TRBJ1-2; maybe TRBD1 (5 bases). V was clipped by 3 bases and J by 3 bases, with 11 bases between them. The CDR3 has 13 residues. Germline V gene sequence: CDR1 SQVTM, CDR2 ANQGSEA. In DNA form, the CDR3 reads TGCAGCGTTGAGTGGCAGGGCCACTATGGCTACACCATC. Encoded protein: CSVEWQGHYGYTI.

At least ten counts were recorded for this clonotype. V usage is TRBV7-9 and J usage is TRBJ2-7, with D hard to call. The ends were cut back, 5 bases at V and 4 bases at J, with 6 bases in the middle. CDR1 is SEHNR and CDR2 is FQNEAQ in the germline V gene (reference sequence). CDR3 length equals 11 residues. The CDR3 DNA sequence: TGTGCCAGCAGCCCCGCATACGAGCAGTACTTC. It is translated as CASSPAYEQYF.

This clonotype was found a few times. The chain recombines TRBV20-1 with TRBJ1-4; D gene uncertain. Germline values: CDR1 DFQATT, CDR2 SNEGSKA (reference sequence). This CDR3 region has 14 residues. The ends were cut back, 2 bases at V and 10 bases at J, with 17 bases in the middle. For the CDR3, the DNA is TGCAGTGCTAGAAAACCGGAGGGAGAGCTAAAACTGTTTTTT. Residues: CSARKPEGELKLFF.

The genes are TRBV27 and TRBJ2-3; D ambiguous. Between the trimmed V and J ends, which lost 2 bases and 4 bases, there was a span of 7 bases. The germline V gene has CDR1 MNHEY and CDR2 SMNVEV (reference sequence). This CDR3 has 13 residues. Here the CDR3 reads CASSLGFPDTQYF. The CDR3 nucleotides read TGTGCCAGCAGTTTAGGTTTCCCAGATACGCAGTATTTT.

This clonotype has ten or more counts. The chain couples TRBV2 to TRBJ1-2; 7 bases are shared with TRBD1. The CDR3 has 14 amino acids. Germline CDR1 is SNHLY and CDR2 is FYNNEI. With 7 bases clipped from V and 8 bases from J, the junction kept 13 bases outside the gene matches. The CDR3 is CASTEDRPLSGYTF. The CDR3 nucleotides read TGTGCCAGCACCGAGGACAGGCCCTTGAGCGGCTACACCTTC. Filled out from reference TRBV2 and TRBJ1-2, the complete variable domain reads EPEVTQTPSHQVTQMGQEVILRCVPISNHLYFYWYRQILGQKVEFLVSFYNNEISEKSEIFDDQFSVERPDGSNFTLKIRSTKLEDSAMYFCASTEDRPLSGYTFGSGTRLTVV.

This clonotype has a count of ten or more. The chain employs TRBV24-1 and TRBJ2-3; D remains unclear. The CDR3 loop spans 13 amino acids. Germline lookup yields CDR1 KGHDR and CDR2 SFDVKD. Trimming pared 3 bases from V and 6 bases from J, leaving 9 bases between. The CDR3 is CATSDLPKDTQYF. The CDR3 nucleotides are TGTGCCACCAGTGATCTCCCAAAGGATACGCAGTATTTT.

This clonotype has at least ten counts. The chain is built from TRBV7-2 and TRBJ1-2; maybe TRBD1 (6 bases). CDR1 is SGHTA and CDR2 is FQGNSA in the germline V gene. The V gene lost 2 bases and the J gene lost 3 bases, with 10 bases spanning the gap. This CDR3 is built from 14 residues. The CDR3 protein is CASSLSRGDYGYTF. In DNA, the CDR3 is TGTGCCAGCAGCTTAAGCAGGGGTGACTATGGCTACACCTTC.

This clonotype was detected ten times or more. V gene TRBV6-2 or TRBV6-3 combines with J gene TRBJ1-5; D remains ambiguous. Germline V gene sequence: CDR1 MNHEY, CDR2 SVGEGT. V gave up 0 bases and J gave up 6 bases, with 6 bases separating them. The CDR3 has 13 amino acids. CDR3 protein: CASSYSVGQPQHF. The CDR3 DNA follows: TGTGCCAGCAGTTACTCTGTGGGTCAGCCCCAGCATTTT.

This clonotype appeared many times. This sequence joins TRBV27 and TRBJ2-1; possibly TRBD1 or TRBD2 for D (5 bases each). CDR3 length: 12 residues. V was shortened by 6 bases and J by 7 bases, with 10 bases between the two germline ends. From germline, CDR1 is MNHEY and CDR2 SMNVEV (reference sequence). The CDR3 nucleotides read TGTGCCAGCAGAGAATGGGGGAATGAGCAGTTCTTC. Residues: CASREWGNEQFF.

This clonotype has just a few counts. This chain connects TRBV4-3 to TRBJ2-2; 7 nucleotides agree with TRBD1. The CDR3 contains 13 residues. Germline assignment: CDR1 LGHNA and CDR2 YSLEER. V lost 5 bases and J lost 6; bases outside the gene matches: 3. In DNA form, the CDR3 reads TGCGCCAGCAGCAAACAGGGGCCCGGGGAGCTGTTTTTT. This translates into CASSKQGPGELFF.

The sample holds a few counts of this clonotype. The rearrangement links TRBV2 to TRBJ2-7; D gene ambiguous. Germline loops: CDR1 SNHLY, CDR2 FYNNEI. V lost 1 base and J lost 6, with 10 bases in between. The CDR3 has 13 residues. The CDR3 spells CASSEGRVREQYF. CDR3 sequence (DNA): TGTGCCAGCAGTGAAGGTAGGGTCCGCGAGCAGTACTTC.

This clonotype was recorded a few times. The V and J genes are TRBV5-1 and TRBJ2-5, with a tentative D call TRBD2 (5 bases). Trimming took off 1 base at V and 4 bases at J, with 14 bases between the two ends. This CDR3 spans 15 amino acids. In germline, CDR1 is SGHRS, CDR2 YFSETQ. CDR3 loop: CASSLMVARGETQYF. In DNA, the CDR3 is TGCGCCAGCAGCTTGATGGTCGCACGGGGAGAGACCCAGTACTTC.

Concerning this clonotype itself: A much larger clone is a single base away; this may be a read error. This chain links TRBV28 with TRBJ2-5; TRBD1 matches at 9 bases. The length of the CDR3 is 15 residues. Germline lookup yields CDR1 MDHEN and CDR2 SYDVKM. In nucleotides, the CDR3 is TGTGCCGGCAGTTTAAACAGGGGGCAGGGAGAGACCCAGTACTTC. Its translation: CAGSLNRGQGETQYF.

This chain connects TRBV4-3 to TRBJ1-2; D possibly corresponds to TRBD1 (6 bases). The germline CDR1 and CDR2 sequences are LGHNA and YSLEER. The CDR3 totals 15 residues. V lost 2 bases and J 8 bases, leaving 18 bases between the germline ends. The CDR3: CASSQLTGTPGGYTF. The CDR3 nucleotides read TGCGCCAGCAGCCAACTCACAGGGACCCCTGGGGGCTACACCTTC.